One and the same sample provided the 9 T cell receptor beta chains below, sequenced in a study of T cell repertoires in cytomegalovirus infection. TCRdb reprocessed the reads via MiXCR and lists one record per CDR3 protein. The table lists roughly 230,000 distinct CDR3 sequences, approximately 15% of them singletons, with around 47% in the top ten. The sequenced sample consisted of CD8+ T cells from PBMCs. The source of these receptors is a human donor in good health (CMV status not recorded). Some clones in this sample may be carry-over from other donors' samples.

Only a few counts were recorded for this clonotype. CDR3 loop: CASSEEWYEQYF. In DNA form, the CDR3 reads TGTGCCAGCAGTGAAGAATGGTACGAGCAGTACTTC. The rearrangement uses TRBV6-1 and TRBJ2-7; D gene uncertain. This CDR3 comprises 12 residues. Germline V lookup: CDR1 MNHNS, CDR2 SASEGT. The V and J ends lost 1 base and 4 bases respectively, with 5 bases between them.

This clonotype was picked up many times. The chain has TRBV6-6 and TRBJ1-4; D is unclear. The CDR3 is 15 residues long. V gave up 2 bases and J gave up 4 bases, with 11 bases separating them. Per the germline V gene, CDR1 is MNHNY and CDR2 is SVGAGI (reference sequence). CDR3 in amino acids: CASSYNSANNEKLFF. The CDR3 DNA reads as TGTGCCAGCAGTTACAACTCGGCGAATAATGAAAAACTGTTTTTT.

In this sample, this clonotype turned up a few times. The rearrangement uses TRBV27 and TRBJ2-2, with unresolved D. V lost 1 base and J lost 0, with 9 bases in between. The CDR3 consists of 16 residues. Germline V gives CDR1 MNHEY, CDR2 SMNVEV (reference sequence). The CDR3 region is CASSLLGMANTGELFF. The CDR3 bases are TGTGCCAGCAGTTTATTGGGGATGGCGAACACCGGGGAGCTGTTTTTT.

At least ten counts were recorded for this clonotype. The genes are TRBV12-3 or TRBV12-4 and TRBJ1-1, with D unresolved. The CDR3 length is 15 residues. Trimming shortened V by 2 bases and J by 0 bases, and 10 bases separated the two germline ends. Here the CDR3 DNA reads TGTGCCAGCAGTTTATTTGGGCGGATGAACACTGAAGCTTTCTTT. Its protein product is CASSLFGRMNTEAFF.

In this sample, this clonotype turned up many times. CDR3 nucleotide sequence: TGTGCCAGCAGCCCCGAAGCGGGAAGCAATCAGCCCCAGCATTTT. It is translated as CASSPEAGSNQPQHF. This chain links TRBV7-2 with TRBJ1-5; D is undetermined. The CDR3 is 15 residues long. Germline assignment: CDR1 SGHTA and CDR2 FQGNSA. Between the trimmed V and J ends, which lost 5 bases and 1 base, there was a span of 12 bases.

The gene calls are TRBV12-3 or TRBV12-4 and TRBJ2-5; 8 bases map to TRBD2. V gave up 0 bases and J gave up 5 bases; unmatched junction bases: 5. The CDR3 covers 15 residues. Written as DNA, the CDR3 is TGTGCCAGCAGTTTAGCTAGCGGGGTCTGGGAGACCCAGTACTTC. Residues: CASSLASGVWETQYF.

The chain carries TRBV23-1 and TRBJ1-1, with D unclear. TRBV23-1 is noted as an ORF with a role that remains uncertain. Between the trimmed V and J ends, which lost 4 bases and 2 bases, there was a span of 11 bases. This CDR3 contains 14 residues. The chain's CDR3 is CASSLGRLNTEAFF. DNA of the CDR3: TGCGCCAGCAGTCTCGGCAGGCTAAACACTGAAGCTTTCTTT.

Only a few counts were recorded for this clonotype. This chain's CDR3 is CSVERAYNEQFF. The CDR3 DNA reads TGCAGCGTCGAGCGGGCCTACAATGAGCAGTTCTTC. The V and J genes are TRBV29-1 and TRBJ2-1, with a weak D call TRBD2 (6 bases). This CDR3 region has 12 residues. Germline CDR1 reads SQVTM; CDR2 reads ANQGSEA. Trimming stripped 6 bases from V and 2 bases from J, with 8 bases between.

This chain uses TRBV20-1 with TRBJ2-7, with TRBD2 identical over 13 bases. Germline V lookup: CDR1 DFQATT, CDR2 SNEGSKA (reference sequence). The CDR3 loop spans 15 amino acids. V lost 1 base, J lost 6 bases, and 6 bases stayed unmatched. DNA of the CDR3: TGCAGTGCTAGAGCACTAGCGGGGGGGCCAGCCGAGCAGTACTTC. It codes for CSARALAGGPAEQYF.